The rows below give T cell receptor beta chains drawn from one sample of a study of blood T cell repertoires in COVID-19. Some clones are missing from TCRdb's copy, which holds only in-frame ones; the method was immunoSEQ multiplex PCR. The sample lists about 280,000 clones, around 93% seen once, with around 2.8% in the top ten. Sequenced material: PBMCs or T cells enriched from blood (not recorded which). The receptor source for this set is a man between 40 and 49 years old who had been exposed to COVID-19. Both conserved end residues are part of each CDR3. The order of the fields is V gene, CDR3 length, clone size, D gene, J gene, CDR3 protein, CDR3 DNA. D genes are given only for firm matches. Clone size is stated in some rows and not others, as once, few, many or a class when expanded.

TRBV27,14,.,.,TRBJ1-1,CASSLPGMNTEAFF,TGTGCCAGCAGTTTACCAGGGATGAACACTGAAGCTTTCTTT
TRBV9,16,once,TRBD2,TRBJ2-3,CASSESGGWGTDTQYF,TGTGCCAGCAGCGAGTCGGGAGGGTGGGGCACAGATACGCAGTATTTT
TRBV27,15,.,TRBD2,TRBJ2-1,CASSLLPSGKREQFF,TGTGCCAGCAGTTTACTGCCTAGCGGGAAGCGCGAGCAGTTCTTC
TRBV5-1,14,.,.,TRBJ2-3,CASSLWAGPDTQYF,TGCGCCAGCAGCTTGTGGGCAGGGCCAGATACGCAGTATTTT
TRBV5-1,16,.,.,TRBJ1-1,CASSLVPGGENTEAFF,TGCGCCAGCAGCTTGGTTCCGGGCGGGGAGAACACTGAAGCTTTCTTT
TRBV6-5,15,.,TRBD1,TRBJ2-2,CASTKTGSNTGELFF,TGTGCCAGCACCAAGACAGGGTCGAACACCGGGGAGCTGTTTTTT
TRBV28,16,.,.,TRBJ1-5,CASSLTETVSNQPQHF,TGTGCCAGCAGCCTGACAGAGACAGTTAGCAATCAGCCCCAGCATTTT
TRBV27,14,.,.,TRBJ1-3,CASGYTGSGNTIYF,TGTGCCAGCGGCTACACGGGGTCTGGAAACACCATATATTTT
TRBV18,19,.,TRBD2,TRBJ2-1,CASSPFGVGTSGSTFEQFF,TGTGCCAGCTCACCTTTCGGGGTCGGGACTAGCGGGAGCACGTTTGAGCAGTTCTTC
TRBV12-3/TRBV12-4,12,.,.,TRBJ2-1,CASSFGSDEQFF,TGTGCCAGCAGTTTCGGGTCCGATGAGCAGTTCTTC
TRBV18,14,.,.,TRBJ2-2,CASSPGTHTGELFF,TGTGCCAGCTCACCAGGGACTCACACCGGGGAGCTGTTTTTT